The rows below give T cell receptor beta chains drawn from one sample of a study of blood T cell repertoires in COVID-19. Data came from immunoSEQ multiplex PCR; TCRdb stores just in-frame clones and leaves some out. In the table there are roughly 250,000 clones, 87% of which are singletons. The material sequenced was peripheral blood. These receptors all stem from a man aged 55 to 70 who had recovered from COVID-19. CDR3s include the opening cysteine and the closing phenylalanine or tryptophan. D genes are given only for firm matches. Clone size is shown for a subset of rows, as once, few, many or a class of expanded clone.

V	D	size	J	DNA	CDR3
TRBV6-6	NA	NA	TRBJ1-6	TGTGCCAGCAGTCGGCACGAGGTTAATTCACCCCTCCACTTT	CASSRHEVNSPLHF
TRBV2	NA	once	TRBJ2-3	TGTGCCAGCAGTGAAAATCCATGGGGGAAGGAGGGAGATACGCAGTATTTT	CASSENPWGKEGDTQYF
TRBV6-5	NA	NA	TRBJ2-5	TGTGCCAGCAGCGGTCAGGGGCGCCCAGAGACCCAGTACTTC	CASSGQGRPETQYF
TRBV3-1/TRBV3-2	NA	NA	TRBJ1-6	TGTGCCAGCAGTTACTTGCGGAGTAATTCACCCCTCCACTTT	CASSYLRSNSPLHF
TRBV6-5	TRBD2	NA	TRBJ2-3	TGTGCCAGCAGGATTACTAGCGGGTCGCTAACGCAGTATTTT	CASRITSGSLTQYF
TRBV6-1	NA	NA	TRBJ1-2	TGTGCCAGCAGTGAGCTTGGGGCGAGTAACTATGGCTACACCTTC	CASSELGASNYGYTF
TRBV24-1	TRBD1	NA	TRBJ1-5	TGTGCCACCAGTGACAGGGACAGGGCGCTCCAGCATTTT	CATSDRDRALQHF
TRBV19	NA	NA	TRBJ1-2	TGTGCCAGTAGTATGGGCACACTTGGCTACACCTTC	CASSMGTLGYTF
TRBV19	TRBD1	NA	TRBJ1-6	TGTGCCAGTACCGGAATCGGGACAGCTACCTATAATTCACCCCTCCACTTT	CASTGIGTATYNSPLHF
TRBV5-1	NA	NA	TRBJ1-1	TGCGCCAGCAGCTTTTCGAAGCGTCTGGGCACTGAAGCTTTCTTT	CASSFSKRLGTEAFF
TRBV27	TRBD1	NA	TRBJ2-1	TGTGCCAGCCCAAAAAGGGGGCTCAATGAGCAGTTCTTC	CASPKRGLNEQFF
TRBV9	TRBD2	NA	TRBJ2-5	TGTGCCAGCAGCGTAGACGTAGCGGGGGACCAAGAGACCCAGTACTTC	CASSVDVAGDQETQYF
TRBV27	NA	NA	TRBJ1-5	TGTGCCAGCAGTTGGGGGGGGCGTCAGCCCCAGCATTTT	CASSWGGRQPQHF
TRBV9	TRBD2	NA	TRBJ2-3	TGTGCCAGCAGCGTAGTACTTAGCGGGGGGGCAGGAACGCAGTATTTT	CASSVVLSGGAGTQYF
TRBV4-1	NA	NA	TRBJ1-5	TGCGCCAGCAGCCAAGCGGACAGCGACAATCAGCCCCAGCATTTT	CASSQADSDNQPQHF
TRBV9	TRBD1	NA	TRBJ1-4	TGTGCCAGCAGCCTCAGACAGGGTTCGCAACTGTTTTTT	CASSLRQGSQLFF
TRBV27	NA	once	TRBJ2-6	TGTGCCAGCAGTTTTCCTCCCGGTCTTGGGGCCAACGTCCTGACTTTC	CASSFPPGLGANVLTF
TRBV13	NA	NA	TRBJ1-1	TGTGCCAGCAGCTGGACACTGAACACTGAAGCTTTCTTT	CASSWTLNTEAFF
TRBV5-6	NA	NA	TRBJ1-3	TGTGCCAGCAGCTTGTACTCCTACCAAAACACCATATATTTT	CASSLYSYQNTIYF
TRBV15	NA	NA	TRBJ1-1	TGTGCCACCAGCAGAGGCGACAGGAACACTGAAGCTTTCTTT	CATSRGDRNTEAFF
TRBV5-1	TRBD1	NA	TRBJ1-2	TGCGCCAGCAGCTTAACGGGACAGGGGGCGGATGGCTACACCTTC	CASSLTGQGADGYTF
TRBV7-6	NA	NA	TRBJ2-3	TGTGCCAGCAGCTTATCGGAGGTTGCAGATACGCAGTATTTT	CASSLSEVADTQYF
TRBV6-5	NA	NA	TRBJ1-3	TGTGCCAGCAGTTACCGATTGACAGACTCTGGAAACACCATATATTTT	CASSYRLTDSGNTIYF
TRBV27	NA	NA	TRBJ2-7	TGTGCCAGCAGTTGGAATAGCGCATCCTACGAGCAGTACTTC	CASSWNSASYEQYF
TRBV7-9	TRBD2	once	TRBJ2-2	TGTGCCAGCAGCTTGGGACTAGCGGGGAACACCGGGGAGCTGTTTTTT	CASSLGLAGNTGELFF
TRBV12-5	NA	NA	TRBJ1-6	TGTGCTAGTGGCCCGGGACTTCTCTATAATTCACCCCTCCACTTT	CASGPGLLYNSPLHF
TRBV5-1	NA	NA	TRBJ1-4	TGCGCCAGCAGCTTGGGGGAGGGAAATCGAGAAAAACTGTTTTTT	CASSLGEGNREKLFF
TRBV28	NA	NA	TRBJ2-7	TGTGCCAGCAGTAGCCTGCGGGGGCAGATCGAGCAGTACTTC	CASSSLRGQIEQYF
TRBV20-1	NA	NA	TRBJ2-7	TGCAGTGCTAGTTTACGGGAACGCGAGCAGTACTTC	CSASLREREQYF
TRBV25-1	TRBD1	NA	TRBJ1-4	TGTGCCAGCAGTGGACGCCGGGACAGGGACTTTAATGAAAAACTGTTTTTT	CASSGRRDRDFNEKLFF
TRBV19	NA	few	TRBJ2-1	TGTGCCAGTAAGACGACGAGAGCCCCTAGAGCGGACAATGAGCAGTTCTTC	CASKTTRAPRADNEQFF
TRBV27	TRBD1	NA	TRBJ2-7	TGTGCCAGCAAGAGACAGGGGGCTAACGAGCAGTACTTC	CASKRQGANEQYF
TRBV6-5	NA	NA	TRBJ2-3	TGTGCCAGCACCCGGGACAACCGTTTCACAGATACGCAGTATTTT	CASTRDNRFTDTQYF
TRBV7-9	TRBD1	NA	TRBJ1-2	TGTGCCAGCAGCTCTGGGACAGGGGGAGCTAACTATGGCTACACCTTC	CASSSGTGGANYGYTF